This T cell receptor beta chain was retrieved from a study of T cell responses to AZD1222 COVID-19 vaccine. Findings and caveats of the study: Baseline antibody screening turned up just a handful of seropositive AZD1222 recipients. Donor demographics were predominantly white British with a female majority; clonal diversity may be underestimated.

Turning to this clone: Its specificity is unknown.

Clones were sequenced by immunoSEQ multiplex PCR, and TCRdb holds only the in-frame ones, with some missing. The profile shows approximately 160,000 clones, 92% of them singletons. The germline V gene has CDR1 SGHAT and CDR2 FQNNGV. V gave up 1 base and J gave up 6 bases, with 15 bases separating them. This CDR3 spans 16 amino acids. This sample comprised peripheral blood, obtained 28 days after the second AZD1222 dose. The chain joins TRBV11-2 to TRBJ1-4; D gene uncertain. The sequence was collected from an adult who received the AZD1222 COVID-19 vaccine. The CDR3 loop is CASSLGSGFLDEKLFF. CDR3 DNA sequence: TGTGCCAGCAGCTTAGGATCAGGCTTCCTAGATGAAAAACTGTTTTTT. The entire variable domain, with the rest obtained from reference TRBV11-2 and TRBJ1-4, is as follows: EAGVAQSPRYKIIEKRQSVAFWCNPISGHATLYWYQQILGQGPKLLIQFQNNGVVDDSQLPKDRFSAERLKGVDSTLKIQPAKLEDSAVYLCASSLGSGFLDEKLFFGSGTQLSVL.